The 21 T cell receptor beta chains below were found in one sample sequenced in a study of blood T cell repertoires in COVID-19. The protocol was immunoSEQ multiplex PCR, while the TCRdb copy is restricted to in-frame clones and leaves out a portion. Among around 360,000 clones listed, approximately 87% were seen once. The sequenced sample was peripheral blood. These receptor sequences come from a woman aged 25-40 years with COVID-19, enrolled during active disease.

Turning to this clone: Sequence at one end of the junction differs from germline and may be a read error. The V and J genes are TRBV6-5 and TRBJ2-2, with 11 nucleotides matching TRBD2. Germline V CDR1 and CDR2: MNHEY, SVGAGI. CDR3 size: 15 residues. The CDR3 loop reads CASSYSTSGIGELFF. The CDR3 DNA reads TGCGCCAGCAGTTACTCGACTAGCGGGATTGGGGAGCTGTTTTTT.

The genes are TRBV4-3 and TRBJ1-4; 7 bases are shared with TRBD1. Germline CDR1 and CDR2: LGHNA and YSLEER. There are 15 residues in the CDR3. V lost 0 bases, J lost 7 bases, and 5 bases stayed unmatched. CDR3 in amino acids: CASSQERGLVEKLFF. CDR3 DNA: TGCGCCAGCAGCCAAGAAAGGGGGCTGGTTGAAAAACTGTTTTTT.

This CDR3 reads CASSPRMSLQETQYF. DNA of the CDR3: TGTGCCAGCAGCCCCAGGATGAGCCTCCAAGAGACCCAGTACTTC. The V call is TRBV7-2, the J call TRBJ2-5; D is ambiguous. The CDR3 has 15 residues. CDR1 and CDR2 from the germline V gene are SGHTA and FQGNSA. V dropped 5 bases and J dropped 1 base, with 14 bases sitting between them. The full variable domain, rest sourced from reference TRBV7-2 and TRBJ2-5, is GAGVSQSPSNKVTEKGKDVELRCDPISGHTALYWYRQSLGQGLEFLIYFQGNSAPDKSGLPSDRFSAERTGGSVSTLTIQRTQQEDSAVYLCASSPRMSLQETQYFGPGTRLLVL.

V is TRBV5-1 and J is TRBJ2-3, with 13 bases fitting TRBD2. Per germline, CDR1 SGHRS and CDR2 YFSETQ. CDR3 length: 15 residues. V was pared by 5 bases and J by 4 bases, with 4 bases of the junction left unmatched. The CDR3 reads CASRLAGGTPDTQYF. The CDR3 nucleotides are TGCGCCAGCAGACTAGCGGGAGGGACCCCAGATACGCAGTATTTT.

The genes are TRBV2 and TRBJ1-1, with D tentatively TRBD1 (6 bases). Germline V gene lookup returns CDR1 SNHLY and CDR2 FYNNEI. The length of the CDR3 is 14 residues. V shed 9 bases and J shed 7 bases, with 21 bases lying between them. Here the CDR3 DNA reads TGTGCCAGGATCACCAACACAGGGACGGATGAAGCTTTCTTT. Encoded protein: CARITNTGTDEAFF.

The genes are TRBV7-9 and TRBJ2-7, with TRBD2 identical over 7 bases. After removal of 5 bases from V and 2 bases from J, the junction contained 6 bases not matched to a gene. From germline, CDR1 is SEHNR and CDR2 FQNEAQ (reference sequence). CDR3 length: 14 amino acids. The CDR3 sequence is CASSGGGTPYEQYF. CDR3 coding DNA: TGTGCCAGCAGCGGGGGGGGGACTCCCTACGAGCAGTACTTC.

This sequence joins TRBV5-1 and TRBJ2-5; the match to TRBD2 covers 8 bases. This CDR3 spans 14 amino acids. Germline-derived CDR1 and CDR2 are SGHRS and YFSETQ. The junction had 6 bases not matched to a gene; V was cut back by 4 bases and J by 4 bases. This CDR3 reads CASSVLAGTETQYF. The CDR3 DNA is TGCGCCAGCAGCGTCCTAGCGGGCACAGAGACCCAGTACTTC.

J is TRBJ2-7 and V is TRBV6-1, with a possible D match to TRBD1 (6 bases). The V end was cut by 1 base, the J end by 1 base, with 11 bases between. Germline CDR1 and CDR2: MNHNS and SASEGT. The CDR3 contains 15 residues. The CDR3 spells CASSEGWGRSYEQYF. For the CDR3, the DNA is TGTGCCAGCAGTGAAGGTTGGGGGCGGTCCTACGAGCAGTACTTC.

The rearrangement joins TRBV30 to TRBJ2-4; no firm D call. The CDR3 is made up of 15 amino acids. From germline, CDR1 is GTSNPN and CDR2 SVGIG (reference sequence). Between the trimmed V and J ends, which lost 5 bases and 7 bases, there was a span of 21 bases. In DNA, the CDR3 is TGTGCCTGGGCCTCAAGGCGCGGAGCCGGCAACATTCAGTACTTC. It specifies CAWASRRGAGNIQYF.

This chain connects TRBV5-1 to TRBJ2-7, with 8 bases aligning to TRBD2. Trimming took 4 bases from V and 4 from J; bases not matched to a gene: 10. CDR1 is SGHRS, CDR2 YFSETQ, per germline. There are 15 residues in the CDR3. The CDR3 region has the DNA TGCGCCAGCAGCCCTCGGGGGGGAGGGGGTTACGAGCAGTACTTC. This codes for CASSPRGGGGYEQYF.

The rearrangement joins TRBV7-9 to TRBJ2-1; 7 nucleotides line up with TRBD2. The CDR3 has 16 residues. The J segment lost 0 bases and the V segment lost 5 bases, leaving 7 bases of the junction unmatched. Per the germline V gene, CDR1 is SEHNR and CDR2 is FQNEAQ (reference sequence). The CDR3 DNA sequence: TGTGCCAGCAGCCTCACAGCGGGGTCCTCCTACAATGAGCAGTTCTTC. Protein: CASSLTAGSSYNEQFF.

V is TRBV2 and J is TRBJ2-5; D possibly corresponds to TRBD1 (6 bases). The CDR3 is 16 residues long. Germline V CDR1 and CDR2: SNHLY, FYNNEI. The V gene lost 9 bases and the J gene lost 5 bases, with 25 bases spanning the gap. This chain's CDR3 is CASSRAQGITGETQYF. The DNA for the CDR3 is TGTGCCAGTTCTCGGGCGCAGGGGATTACCGGGGAGACCCAGTACTTC.

The chain is built from TRBV19 and TRBJ1-5; 8 bases align to TRBD1. The CDR3 runs to 14 residues. The germline V gene encodes CDR1 LNHDA and CDR2 SQIVND (reference sequence). Losses at the gene ends were 6 bases for V and 6 bases for J; bases not matched to a gene: 7. DNA of the CDR3: TGTGCCAGTAGGATCACAGGGGGACGTCAGCCCCAGCATTTT. Translating it yields CASRITGGRQPQHF.

The chain combines TRBV5-5 with TRBJ2-5; the D gene is possibly TRBD1 (5 bases). Between the trimmed V and J ends, which lost 3 bases and 2 bases, there was a span of 11 bases. Germline CDR1 SGHKS, CDR2 YYEKEE (reference sequence). The CDR3 extends over 14 amino acids. CDR3 region: CASSSVQGQETQYF. The CDR3 DNA is TGTGCCAGCAGCTCGGTCCAGGGACAAGAGACCCAGTACTTC.

The rearrangement joins TRBV5-4 to TRBJ2-2; TRBD1 matches at 9 bases. The CDR3 spans 16 residues. With V trimmed by 4 bases and J by 5 bases, 9 bases remained unmatched. CDR1 is SGHNT, CDR2 YYREEE, per germline (reference sequence). CDR3 DNA: TGTGCCAGCAGCGGACCGGGACAGGGAAGAACCGGGGAGCTGTTTTTT. It translates to CASSGPGQGRTGELFF.

J is TRBJ2-7 and V is TRBV20-1; no reliable D call. CDR1 is DFQATT, CDR2 SNEGSKA, per germline (reference sequence). V lost 2 bases and J 2 bases, leaving 4 bases between the germline ends. This CDR3 contains 11 residues. This CDR3 is CSARQAYEQYF. Written as DNA, the CDR3 is TGCAGTGCTAGACAGGCCTACGAGCAGTACTTC.

The chain links TRBV6-5 to TRBJ2-7, with 10 bases identical to TRBD2. The germline V gene has CDR1 MNHEY and CDR2 SVGAGI. The trim removed 2 bases at V and 4 bases at J, leaving 5 bases unmatched. The CDR3 spans 15 residues. The chain's CDR3 is CASSYKREGRYEQYF. The CDR3 DNA reads TGTGCCAGCAGTTACAAGCGGGAGGGCCGTTACGAGCAGTACTTC.

The genes are TRBV10-2 and TRBJ2-7; 8 positions agree with TRBD1. Germline CDR1 WSHSY, CDR2 SAAADI. V dropped 4 bases and J dropped 2; count of bases not matched to a gene: 10. This CDR3 has 16 residues. The DNA of the CDR3 is TGCGCCAGCAGTGGCGGACAGGGATGGGTTACCTACGAGCAGTACTTC. Encoded protein: CASSGGQGWVTYEQYF.

This chain links TRBV28 with TRBJ2-7, with 7 bases matching TRBD1. The CDR3 is made up of 13 amino acids. Trimming at V came to 7 bases and at J to 3 bases, leaving 6 bases not matched to a gene. In germline, CDR1 is MDHEN, CDR2 SYDVKM. CDR3 residues: CASTTTGSYEQYF. The CDR3 bases are TGTGCCAGCACTACGACAGGGAGCTACGAGCAGTACTTC. Based on the CDR3 plus reference TRBV28 and TRBJ2-7, the full variable domain is DVKVTQSSRYLVKRTGEKVFLECVQDMDHENMFWYRQDPGLGLRLIYFSYDVKMKEKGDIPEGYSVSREKKERFSLILESASTNQTSMYLCASTTTGSYEQYFGPGTRLTVT.

This chain links TRBV27 with TRBJ1-2; 12 bases match TRBD1. V was clipped by 5 bases and J by 3 bases; unmatched bases: 7. This CDR3 is built from 16 residues. CDR1 and CDR2 from the germline V gene are MNHEY and SMNVEV (reference sequence). The CDR3 DNA sequence: TGTGCCAGCAGTCCGGGGACAGGGGGCATATACTATGGCTACACCTTC. Its protein product is CASSPGTGGIYYGYTF.

The chain is built from TRBV28 and TRBJ1-3; 10 nucleotides line up with TRBD1. Germline-derived CDR1 and CDR2 are MDHEN and SYDVKM. This CDR3 is built from 15 residues. Trimming took 6 bases from V and 7 from J; bases not matched to a gene: 9. This CDR3 reads CASSLLPGQGNTIYF. For the CDR3, the DNA is TGTGCCAGCAGCTTACTTCCGGGACAGGGGAACACCATATATTTT.